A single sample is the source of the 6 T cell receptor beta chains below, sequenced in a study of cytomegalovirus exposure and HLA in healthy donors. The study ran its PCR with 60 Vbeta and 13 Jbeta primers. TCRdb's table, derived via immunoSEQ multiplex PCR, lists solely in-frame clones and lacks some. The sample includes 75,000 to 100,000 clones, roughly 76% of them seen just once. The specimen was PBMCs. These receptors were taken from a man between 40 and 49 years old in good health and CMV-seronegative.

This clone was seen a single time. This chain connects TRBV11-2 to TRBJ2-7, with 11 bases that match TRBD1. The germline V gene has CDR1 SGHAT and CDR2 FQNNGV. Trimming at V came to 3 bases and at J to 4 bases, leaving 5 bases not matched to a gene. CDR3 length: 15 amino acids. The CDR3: CASSFGQGANYEQYF. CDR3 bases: TGTGCCAGCAGCTTTGGACAGGGGGCTAATTACGAGCAGTACTTC.

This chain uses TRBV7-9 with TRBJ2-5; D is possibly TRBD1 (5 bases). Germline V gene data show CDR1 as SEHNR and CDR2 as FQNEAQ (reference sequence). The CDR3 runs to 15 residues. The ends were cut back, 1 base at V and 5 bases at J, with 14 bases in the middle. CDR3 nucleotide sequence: TGTGCCAGCAGCTTAGGGACACTCCGCCTGGAGACCCAGTACTTC. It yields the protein CASSLGTLRLETQYF.

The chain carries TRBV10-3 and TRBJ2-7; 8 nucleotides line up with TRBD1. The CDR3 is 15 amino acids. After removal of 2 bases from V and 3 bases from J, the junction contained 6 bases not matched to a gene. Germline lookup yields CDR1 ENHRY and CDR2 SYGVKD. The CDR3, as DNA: TGTGCCATCAGTGAGGAGGACAGGGCGGTCTACGAGCAGTACTTC. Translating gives CAISEEDRAVYEQYF.

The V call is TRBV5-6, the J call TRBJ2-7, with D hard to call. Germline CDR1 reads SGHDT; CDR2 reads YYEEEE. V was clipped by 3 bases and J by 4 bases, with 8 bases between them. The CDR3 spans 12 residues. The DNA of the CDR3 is TGTGCCAGCAGCTCCAATCGGTACGAGCAGTACTTC. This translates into CASSSNRYEQYF.

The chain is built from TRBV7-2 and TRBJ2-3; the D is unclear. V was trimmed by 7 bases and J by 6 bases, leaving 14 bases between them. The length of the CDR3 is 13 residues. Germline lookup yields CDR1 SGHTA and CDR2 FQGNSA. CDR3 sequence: CASIEALRDTQYF. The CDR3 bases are TGTGCCAGCATTGAGGCTCTGAGGGATACGCAGTATTTT.

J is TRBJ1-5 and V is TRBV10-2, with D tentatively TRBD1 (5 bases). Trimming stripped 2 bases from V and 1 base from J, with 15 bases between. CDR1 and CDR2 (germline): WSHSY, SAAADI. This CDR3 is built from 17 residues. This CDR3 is CASSENAGVLSNQPQHF. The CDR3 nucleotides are TGCGCCAGCAGTGAGAACGCGGGGGTCCTAAGCAATCAGCCCCAGCATTTT.